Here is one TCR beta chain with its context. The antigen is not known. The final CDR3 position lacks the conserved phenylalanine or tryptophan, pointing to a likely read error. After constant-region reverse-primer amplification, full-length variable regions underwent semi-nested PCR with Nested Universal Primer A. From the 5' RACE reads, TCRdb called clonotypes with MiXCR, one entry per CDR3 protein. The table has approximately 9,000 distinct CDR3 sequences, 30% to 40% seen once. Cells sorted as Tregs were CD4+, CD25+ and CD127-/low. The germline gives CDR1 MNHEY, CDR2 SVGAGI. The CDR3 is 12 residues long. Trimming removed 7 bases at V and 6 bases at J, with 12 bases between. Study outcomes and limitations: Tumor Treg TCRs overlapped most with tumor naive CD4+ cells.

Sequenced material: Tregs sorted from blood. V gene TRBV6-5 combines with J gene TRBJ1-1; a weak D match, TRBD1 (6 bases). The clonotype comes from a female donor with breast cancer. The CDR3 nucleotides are TGTGCCAGCAAAGGGGGGACGTCTGAAGCTTTCTTA. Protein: CASKGGTSEAFL.